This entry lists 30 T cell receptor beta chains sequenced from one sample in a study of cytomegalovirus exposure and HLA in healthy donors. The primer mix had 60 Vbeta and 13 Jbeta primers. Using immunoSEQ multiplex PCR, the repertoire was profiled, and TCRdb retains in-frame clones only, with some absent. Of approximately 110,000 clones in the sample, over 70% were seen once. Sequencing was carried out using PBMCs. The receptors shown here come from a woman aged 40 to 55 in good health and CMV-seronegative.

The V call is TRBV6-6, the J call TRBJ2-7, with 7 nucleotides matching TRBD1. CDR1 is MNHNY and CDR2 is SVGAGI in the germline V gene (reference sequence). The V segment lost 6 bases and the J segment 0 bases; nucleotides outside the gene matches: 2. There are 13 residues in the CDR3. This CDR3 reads CASRGTASYEQYF. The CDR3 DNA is TGTGCCAGCAGAGGGACAGCCTCCTACGAGCAGTACTTC.

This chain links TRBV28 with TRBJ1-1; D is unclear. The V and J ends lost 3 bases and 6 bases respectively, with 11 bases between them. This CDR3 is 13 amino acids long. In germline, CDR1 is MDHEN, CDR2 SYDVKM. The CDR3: CASSFPLQSEAFF. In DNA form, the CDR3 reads TGTGCCAGCAGTTTCCCCTTACAGTCTGAAGCTTTCTTT.

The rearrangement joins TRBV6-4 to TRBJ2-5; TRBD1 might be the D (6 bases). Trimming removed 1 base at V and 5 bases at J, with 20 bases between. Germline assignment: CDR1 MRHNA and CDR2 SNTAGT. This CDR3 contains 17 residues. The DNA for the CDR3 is TGTGCCAGCAGTGACTGGCGTGTCACAGGGAATTCGGAGACCCAGTACTTC. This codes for CASSDWRVTGNSETQYF.

CDR3 in amino acids: CASSPRSGDGGNTIYF. The CDR3 nucleotides are TGTGCCAGCTCACCCCGGTCGGGGGACGGAGGAAACACCATATATTTT. The chain uses TRBV18 and TRBJ1-3; the D gene is possibly TRBD1 (5 bases). V lost 3 bases to trimming and J lost 4 bases, with 16 bases between them. The CDR3 loop spans 16 amino acids. Germline values: CDR1 KGHSH, CDR2 LQKENI.

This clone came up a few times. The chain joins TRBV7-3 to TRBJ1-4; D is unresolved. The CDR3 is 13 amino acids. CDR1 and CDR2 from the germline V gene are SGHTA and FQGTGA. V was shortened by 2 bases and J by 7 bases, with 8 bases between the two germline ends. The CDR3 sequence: CASSLSLSEKLFF. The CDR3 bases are TGTGCCAGCAGCTTATCTTTATCTGAAAAACTGTTTTTT.

The CDR3 loop is CASRQGLDYYEQYF. CDR3 nucleotides: TGTGCCAGCAGGCAGGGACTAGATTATTACGAGCAGTACTTC. The V call is TRBV6-5, the J call TRBJ2-5; 8 positions match TRBD2. The J call is uncertain, as TRBJ2-7 better fits the DNA end. Germline loops: CDR1 MNHEY, CDR2 SVGAGI. The length of the CDR3 is 14 residues.

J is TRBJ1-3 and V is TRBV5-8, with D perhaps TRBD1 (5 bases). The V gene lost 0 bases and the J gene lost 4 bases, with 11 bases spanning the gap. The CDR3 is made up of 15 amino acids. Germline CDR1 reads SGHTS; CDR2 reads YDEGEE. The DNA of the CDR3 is TGTGCCAGCAGCTTGGATCAGGGCCACGGAAACACCATATATTTT. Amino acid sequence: CASSLDQGHGNTIYF.

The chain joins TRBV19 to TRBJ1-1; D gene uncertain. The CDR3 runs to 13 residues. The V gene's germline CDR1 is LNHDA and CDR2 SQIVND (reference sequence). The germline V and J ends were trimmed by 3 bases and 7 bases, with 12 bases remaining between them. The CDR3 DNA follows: TGTGCCAGTAGTATCTCTGGGAGACTTGAAGCTTTCTTT. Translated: CASSISGRLEAFF.

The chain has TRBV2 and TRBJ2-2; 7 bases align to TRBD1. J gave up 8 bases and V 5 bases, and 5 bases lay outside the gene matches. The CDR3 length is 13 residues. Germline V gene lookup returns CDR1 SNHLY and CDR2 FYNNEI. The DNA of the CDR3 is TGTGCCAGCAGTCGACAGGGTGTGGGGGAGCTGTTTTTT. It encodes CASSRQGVGELFF.

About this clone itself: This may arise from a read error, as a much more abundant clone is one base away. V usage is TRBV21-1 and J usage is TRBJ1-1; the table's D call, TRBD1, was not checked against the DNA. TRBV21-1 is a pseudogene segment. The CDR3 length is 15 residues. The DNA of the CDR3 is TGTGCCAGCAGCCACGGACAGGGGGGGAACACTGAAGCTTTCTTT. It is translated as CASSHGQGGNTEAFF.

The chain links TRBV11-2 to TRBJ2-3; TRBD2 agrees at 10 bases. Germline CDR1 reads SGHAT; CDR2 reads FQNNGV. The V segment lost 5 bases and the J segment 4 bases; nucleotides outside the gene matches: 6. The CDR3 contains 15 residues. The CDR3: CASSRGLAGADTQYF. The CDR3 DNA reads TGTGCCAGCAGCCGCGGGCTAGCGGGGGCAGATACGCAGTATTTT. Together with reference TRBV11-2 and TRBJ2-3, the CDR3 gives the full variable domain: EAGVAQSPRYKIIEKRQSVAFWCNPISGHATLYWYQQILGQGPKLLIQFQNNGVVDDSQLPKDRFSAERLKGVDSTLKIQPAKLEDSAVYLCASSRGLAGADTQYFGPGTRLTVL.

The CDR3 spells CASRERSTQYF. CDR3 in DNA: TGTGCCAGTAGGGAGCGATCGACGCAGTATTTT. The V gene is TRBV19, the J gene TRBJ2-3; no definite D call. V shed 6 bases and J shed 9 bases, with 10 bases lying between them. This CDR3 has 11 amino acids. Germline V gene sequence: CDR1 LNHDA, CDR2 SQIVND (reference sequence).

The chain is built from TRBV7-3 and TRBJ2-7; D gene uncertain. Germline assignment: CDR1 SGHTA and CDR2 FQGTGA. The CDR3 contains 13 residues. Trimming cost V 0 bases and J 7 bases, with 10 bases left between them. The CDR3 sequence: CASSLTGSREQYF. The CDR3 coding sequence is TGTGCCAGCAGCTTAACGGGCAGCCGGGAGCAGTACTTC.

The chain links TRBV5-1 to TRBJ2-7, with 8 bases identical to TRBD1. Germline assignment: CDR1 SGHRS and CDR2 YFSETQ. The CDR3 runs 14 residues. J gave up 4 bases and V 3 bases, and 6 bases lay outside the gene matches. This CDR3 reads CASSWGQVSYEQYF. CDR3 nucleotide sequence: TGCGCCAGCAGCTGGGGACAGGTCTCTTACGAGCAGTACTTC.

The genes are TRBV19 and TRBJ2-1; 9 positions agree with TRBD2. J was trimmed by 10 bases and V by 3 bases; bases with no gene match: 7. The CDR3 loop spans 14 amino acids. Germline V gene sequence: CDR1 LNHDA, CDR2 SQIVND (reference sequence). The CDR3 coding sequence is TGTGCCAGTAGTATTTTAGCGGGAGAAGTCGAGCAGTTCTTC. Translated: CASSILAGEVEQFF.

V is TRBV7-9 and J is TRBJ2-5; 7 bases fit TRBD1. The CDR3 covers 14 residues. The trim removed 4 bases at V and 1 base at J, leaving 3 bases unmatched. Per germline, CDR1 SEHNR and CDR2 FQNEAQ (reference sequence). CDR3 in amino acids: CASSWDSFQETQYF. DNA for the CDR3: TGTGCCAGCAGCTGGGACAGCTTCCAAGAGACCCAGTACTTC.

The CDR3 loop is CASSVVSQGATGELFF. The CDR3 DNA reads TGTGCCAGCAGCGTAGTGAGCCAGGGGGCCACCGGGGAGCTGTTTTTT. The chain links TRBV9 to TRBJ2-2, with 8 bases identical to TRBD1. Trimming removed 0 bases from V and 4 bases from J; junction bases left unmatched: 5. The CDR3 length is 16 residues. Germline lookup yields CDR1 SGDLS and CDR2 YYNGEE.

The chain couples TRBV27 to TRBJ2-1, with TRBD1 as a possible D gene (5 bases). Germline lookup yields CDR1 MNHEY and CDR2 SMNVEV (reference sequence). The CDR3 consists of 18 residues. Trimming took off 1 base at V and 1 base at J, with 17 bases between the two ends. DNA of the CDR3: TGTGCCAGCAGTTTATTGTCCAGGACATCTTGGTCCTACAATGAGCAGTTCTTC. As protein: CASSLLSRTSWSYNEQFF.

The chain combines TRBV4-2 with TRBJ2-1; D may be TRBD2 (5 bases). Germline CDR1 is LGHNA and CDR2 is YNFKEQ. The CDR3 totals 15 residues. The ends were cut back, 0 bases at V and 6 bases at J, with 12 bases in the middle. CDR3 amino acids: CASSQDLKGVNEQFF. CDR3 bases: TGTGCCAGCAGCCAAGATCTTAAGGGAGTCAATGAGCAGTTCTTC.

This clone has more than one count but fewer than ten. CDR3 in amino acids: CASSIDAGGVAKNIQYF. In nucleotides, the CDR3 is TGTGCCAGTAGTATAGATGCCGGCGGGGTAGCCAAAAACATTCAGTACTTC. The rearrangement links TRBV19 to TRBJ2-4; a possible D gene is TRBD2 (6 bases). This CDR3 region has 17 residues. V was trimmed by 0 bases and J by 0 bases, leaving 12 bases between them. Germline lookup yields CDR1 LNHDA and CDR2 SQIVND (reference sequence).

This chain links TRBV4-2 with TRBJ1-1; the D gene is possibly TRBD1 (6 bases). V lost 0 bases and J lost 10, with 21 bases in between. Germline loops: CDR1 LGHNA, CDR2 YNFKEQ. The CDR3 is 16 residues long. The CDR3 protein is CASSQDTMVGGPGAFF. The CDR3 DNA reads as TGTGCCAGCAGCCAAGATACTATGGTGGGGGGGCCGGGAGCTTTCTTT.

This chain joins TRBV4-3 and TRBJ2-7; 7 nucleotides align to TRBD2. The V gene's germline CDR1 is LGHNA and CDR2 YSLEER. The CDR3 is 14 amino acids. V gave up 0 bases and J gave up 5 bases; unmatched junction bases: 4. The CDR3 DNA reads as TGCGCCAGCAGCCAAGATGCGGGAGAAAACGAGCAGTACTTC. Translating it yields CASSQDAGENEQYF.

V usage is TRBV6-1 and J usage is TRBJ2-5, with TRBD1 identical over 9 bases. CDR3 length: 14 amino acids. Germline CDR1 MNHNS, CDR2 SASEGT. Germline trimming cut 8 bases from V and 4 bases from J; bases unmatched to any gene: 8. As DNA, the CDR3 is TGTGCCAGCTGCCGGGACAGGGAAGGAGAGACCCAGTACTTC. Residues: CASCRDREGETQYF.

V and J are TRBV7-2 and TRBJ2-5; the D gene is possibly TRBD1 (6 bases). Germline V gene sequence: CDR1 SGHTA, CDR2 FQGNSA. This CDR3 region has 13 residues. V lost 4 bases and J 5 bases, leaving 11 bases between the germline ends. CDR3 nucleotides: TGTGCCAGCAGCTCGGACAGAAGGGAGACCCAGTACTTC. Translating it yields CASSSDRRETQYF.

The CDR3: CASSEAIGMFF. CDR3 in DNA: TGTGCCAGCAGTGAAGCGATCGGGATGTTTTTT. The chain is built from TRBV2 and TRBJ1-4; D unresolved. The CDR3 contains 11 residues. V gave up 0 bases and J gave up 15 bases, with 8 bases separating them. Germline V gene sequence: CDR1 SNHLY, CDR2 FYNNEI.

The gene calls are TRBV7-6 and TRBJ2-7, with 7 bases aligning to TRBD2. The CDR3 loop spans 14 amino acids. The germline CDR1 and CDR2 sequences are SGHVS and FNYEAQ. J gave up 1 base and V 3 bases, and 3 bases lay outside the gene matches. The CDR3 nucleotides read TGTGCCAGCAGCTTGGTGGGGGGGTCCTACGAGCAGTACTTC. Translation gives CASSLVGGSYEQYF.

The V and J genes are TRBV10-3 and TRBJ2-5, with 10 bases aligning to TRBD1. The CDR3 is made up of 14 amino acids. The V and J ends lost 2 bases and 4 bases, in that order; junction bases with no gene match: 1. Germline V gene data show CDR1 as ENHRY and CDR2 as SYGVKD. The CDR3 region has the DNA TGTGCCATCAGTGAGGGGACAGGGGTAGAGACCCAGTACTTC. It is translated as CAISEGTGVETQYF.

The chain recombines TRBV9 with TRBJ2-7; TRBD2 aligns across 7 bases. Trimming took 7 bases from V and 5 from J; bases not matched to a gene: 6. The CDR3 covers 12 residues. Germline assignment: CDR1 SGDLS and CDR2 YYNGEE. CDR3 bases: TGTGCCAGCGGGAGCGGGAACCACGAGCAGTACTTC. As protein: CASGSGNHEQYF.

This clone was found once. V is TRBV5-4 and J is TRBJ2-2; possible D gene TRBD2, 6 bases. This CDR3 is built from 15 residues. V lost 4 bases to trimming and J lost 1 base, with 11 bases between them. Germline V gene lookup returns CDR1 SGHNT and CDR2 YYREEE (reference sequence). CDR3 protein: CASSPPGRNTGELFF. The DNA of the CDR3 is TGTGCCAGCAGCCCACCCGGGAGGAACACCGGGGAGCTGTTTTTT.

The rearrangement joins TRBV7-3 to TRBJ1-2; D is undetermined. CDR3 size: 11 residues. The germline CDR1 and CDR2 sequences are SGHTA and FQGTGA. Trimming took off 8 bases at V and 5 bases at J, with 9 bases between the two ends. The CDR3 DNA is TGTGCCAGCGGCAATCTTTATGGCTACACCTTC. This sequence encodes CASGNLYGYTF. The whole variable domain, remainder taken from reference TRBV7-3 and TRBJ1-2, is GAGVSQTPSNKVTEKGKYVELRCDPISGHTALYWYRQSLGQGPEFLIYFQGTGAADDSGLPNDRFFAVRPEGSVSTLKIQRTERGDSAVYLCASGNLYGYTFGSGTRLTVV.